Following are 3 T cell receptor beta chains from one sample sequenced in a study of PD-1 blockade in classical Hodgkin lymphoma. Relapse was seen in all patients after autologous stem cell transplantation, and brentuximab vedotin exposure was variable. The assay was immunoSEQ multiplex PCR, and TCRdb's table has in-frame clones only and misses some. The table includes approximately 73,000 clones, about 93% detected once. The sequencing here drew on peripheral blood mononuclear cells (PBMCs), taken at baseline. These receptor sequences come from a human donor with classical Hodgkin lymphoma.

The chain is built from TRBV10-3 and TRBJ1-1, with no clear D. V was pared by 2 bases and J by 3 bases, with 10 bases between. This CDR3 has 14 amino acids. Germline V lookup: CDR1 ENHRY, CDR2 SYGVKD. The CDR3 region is CAISEPNRDTEAFF. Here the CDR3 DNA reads TGTGCCATCAGTGAGCCAAACCGGGACACTGAAGCTTTCTTT.

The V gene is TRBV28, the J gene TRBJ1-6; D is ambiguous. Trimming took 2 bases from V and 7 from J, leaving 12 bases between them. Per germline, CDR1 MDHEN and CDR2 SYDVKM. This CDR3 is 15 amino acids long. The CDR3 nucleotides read TGTGCCAGCAGTTTAGTGGCCCTAGGGAATTCACCCCTCCACTTT. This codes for CASSLVALGNSPLHF.

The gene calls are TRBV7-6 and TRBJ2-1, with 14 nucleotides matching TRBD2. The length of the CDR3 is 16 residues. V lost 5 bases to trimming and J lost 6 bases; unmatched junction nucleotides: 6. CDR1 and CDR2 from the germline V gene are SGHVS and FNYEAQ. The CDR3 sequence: CASSPGLAGGPNEQFF. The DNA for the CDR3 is TGTGCCAGCAGCCCCGGACTAGCGGGGGGCCCCAATGAGCAGTTCTTC.